The entry below describes one TCR beta chain. What it binds is not known. This entry is derived from a study of shared clonotypes between healthy human individuals. Clones were sequenced by immunoSEQ multiplex PCR, and TCRdb holds only the in-frame ones, with some missing. The sample consists of about 2.3 million clones, about 92% of them appearing once. The V and J ends lost 0 bases and 2 bases respectively, with 15 bases between them. CDR1 is LGHNA, CDR2 YNFKEQ, per germline. The CDR3 runs to 17 residues. Study observations and caveats: Sharing across a few donors was seen in roughly 5% of naive CD4 clonotypes.

Sequenced: naive CD4+ T cells from PBMCs. Subset reported: CD45RA+ positively selected. This sequence originates from a man younger than 30 in good health. Some clones in this sample may be carry-over from other donors' samples. The rearrangement joins TRBV4-2 to TRBJ2-3; TRBD2 might be the D (5 bases). CDR3 coding DNA: TGTGCCAGCAGCCAAGAATTTGGCCTAGCTTCCACAGATACGCAGTATTTT. Translating it yields CASSQEFGLASTDTQYF.